The clone carrying this T cell receptor (beta chain) was recorded only once. The antigen is undetermined. This specimen belongs to a study of cytomegalovirus exposure and HLA in healthy donors. Study summary: About 85 million unique TCR sequences came from HLA-typed donors in an early release. Whole-study findings and limits: Some segments of the V type, notably TRBV6-2 and TRBV6-3, were excluded as indistinguishable.

Germline V gene lookup returns CDR1 SEHNR and CDR2 FQNEAQ (reference sequence). V was pared by 7 bases and J by 7 bases, with 20 bases between. This CDR3 region has 15 residues. This PCR relied on a set of 60 Vbeta primers and 13 Jbeta primers. Original processing notes: There were about 80 million unique TCR beta chains by a later count, and approximately 11 million of them were shared. The data were produced by immunoSEQ multiplex PCR, yet TCRdb's version contains in-frame clones alone and is incomplete. V and J calls and clone size come straight from that table; D and trimming were deduced from the DNA. Of about 150,000 clones detected, about three quarters appear once; the ten largest clones hold about 1.3%.

This TCR derives from a man aged 18 to 35 in good health and CMV-seronegative. The chain has TRBV7-9 and TRBJ2-1; D might be TRBD2 (5 bases). The sample comprised PBMCs. The CDR3 is CASNLGVGVGNEQFF. Here the CDR3 DNA reads TGTGCCAGCAACTTGGGAGTGGGAGTCGGGAATGAGCAGTTCTTC.